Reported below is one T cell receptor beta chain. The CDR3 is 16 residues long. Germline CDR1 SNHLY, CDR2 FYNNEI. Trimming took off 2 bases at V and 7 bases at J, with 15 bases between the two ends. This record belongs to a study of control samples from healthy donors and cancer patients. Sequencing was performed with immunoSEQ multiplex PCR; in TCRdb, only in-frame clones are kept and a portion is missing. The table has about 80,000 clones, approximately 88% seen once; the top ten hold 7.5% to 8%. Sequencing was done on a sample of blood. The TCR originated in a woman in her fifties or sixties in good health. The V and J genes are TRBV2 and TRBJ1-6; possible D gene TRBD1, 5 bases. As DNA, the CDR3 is TGTGCCAGCAGTGAAACCCCGGGACGAATAAATTCACCCCTCCACTTT. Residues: CASSETPGRINSPLHF.